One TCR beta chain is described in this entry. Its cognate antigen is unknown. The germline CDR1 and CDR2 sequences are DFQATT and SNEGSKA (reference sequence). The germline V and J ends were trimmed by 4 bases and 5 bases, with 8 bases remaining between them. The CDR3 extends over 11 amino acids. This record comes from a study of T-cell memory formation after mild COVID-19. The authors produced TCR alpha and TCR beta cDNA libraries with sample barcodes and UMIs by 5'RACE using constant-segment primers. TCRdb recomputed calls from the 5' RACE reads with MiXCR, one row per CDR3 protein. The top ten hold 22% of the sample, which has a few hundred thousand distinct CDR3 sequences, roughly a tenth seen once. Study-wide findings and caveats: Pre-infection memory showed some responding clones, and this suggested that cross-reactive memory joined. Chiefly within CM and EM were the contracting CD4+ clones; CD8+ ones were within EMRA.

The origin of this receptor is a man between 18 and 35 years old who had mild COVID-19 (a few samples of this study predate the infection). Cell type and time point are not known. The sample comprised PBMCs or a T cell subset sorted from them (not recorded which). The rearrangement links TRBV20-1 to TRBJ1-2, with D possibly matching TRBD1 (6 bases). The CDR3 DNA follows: TGCAGTGCTACAGGGGATTATGGCTACACCTTC. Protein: CSATGDYGYTF.